This T cell receptor beta chain was captured in a study of cytomegalovirus exposure and HLA in healthy donors. This cohort consisted of healthy bone marrow donors. Overall study results and limits: Most of the TCR beta V segments (in an earlier analysis) were productive either about 87% or about 30% of the time.

The CDR3 spans 14 residues. V was pared by 5 bases and J by 1 base, with 3 bases of the junction left unmatched. Germline lookup yields CDR1 SQVTM and CDR2 ANQGSEA. This clone came up once. The antigen is not known. Vbeta (60) and Jbeta (13) primers were used in the PCR. Clones were read by immunoSEQ multiplex PCR, and TCRdb kept only the in-frame ones, dropping some. The profile shows approximately 190,000 clones, around 78% of them singletons. This TCR was recovered from a woman in her 30s in good health and CMV-seropositive. The sequenced sample consisted of PBMCs. The J gene is TRBJ2-2, the V gene TRBV29-1; 8 nucleotides match TRBD1. The CDR3 protein is CSVSRGLNTGELFF. CDR3 coding DNA: TGCAGCGTTTCCAGGGGGCTGAACACCGGGGAGCTGTTTTTT.